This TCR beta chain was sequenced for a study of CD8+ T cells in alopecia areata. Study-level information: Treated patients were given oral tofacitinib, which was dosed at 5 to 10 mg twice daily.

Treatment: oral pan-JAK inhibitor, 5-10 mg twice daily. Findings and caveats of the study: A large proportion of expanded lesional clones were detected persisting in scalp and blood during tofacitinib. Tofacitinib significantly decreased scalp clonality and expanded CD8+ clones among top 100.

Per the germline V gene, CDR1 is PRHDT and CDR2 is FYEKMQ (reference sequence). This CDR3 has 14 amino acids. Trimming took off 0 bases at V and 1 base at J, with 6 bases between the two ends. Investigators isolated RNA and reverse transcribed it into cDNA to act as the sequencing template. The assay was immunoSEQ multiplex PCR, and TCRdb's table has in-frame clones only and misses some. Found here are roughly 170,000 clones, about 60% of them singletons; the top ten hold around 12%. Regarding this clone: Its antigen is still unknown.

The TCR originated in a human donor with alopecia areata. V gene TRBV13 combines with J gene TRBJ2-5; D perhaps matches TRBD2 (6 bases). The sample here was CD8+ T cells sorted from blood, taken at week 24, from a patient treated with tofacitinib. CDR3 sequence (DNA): TGTGCCAGCAGCTTAGGGACTAGCCAAGAGACCCAGTACTTC. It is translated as CASSLGTSQETQYF.